This T cell receptor beta chain was identified during a study of blood T cell repertoires in COVID-19. Overall study context: Material from acute and convalescent COVID-19 was sourced from the United States, Italy and Spain.

Here immunoSEQ multiplex PCR was the method, and the copy in TCRdb shows in-frame clones only, minus some. The table lists under 300,000 clones, roughly 88% of them singletons, with around 2.9% in the top ten. The junction had 9 bases not matched to a gene; V was cut back by 5 bases and J by 12 bases. Germline CDR1 SGHAT, CDR2 FQNNGV. This CDR3 has 12 residues. This TCR derives from a woman aged 25-40 years with active or convalescent COVID-19. Sequenced input: peripheral blood. The rearrangement uses TRBV11-2 and TRBJ1-1; 7 bases map to TRBD1. The DNA for the CDR3 is TGTGCCAGCAGCAGAGAAGGGACAGCCACTTTCTTT. This translates into CASSREGTATFF.